A single sample gave rise to the 11 T cell receptor beta chains below, sequenced in a study of blood T cell repertoires in COVID-19. Profiling relied on immunoSEQ multiplex PCR, and the TCRdb table lists in-frame clones only, not all of them. Of approximately 460,000 clones listed, 89% were seen once; the top ten hold roughly 0.84%. Source material: peripheral blood. The receptor source for this set is a young man with COVID-19, enrolled during active disease.

This chain connects TRBV27 to TRBJ2-7, with D perhaps TRBD2 (6 bases). The CDR3 runs 14 residues. Per germline, CDR1 MNHEY and CDR2 SMNVEV (reference sequence). Trimming took off 2 bases at V and 3 bases at J, with 11 bases between the two ends. This chain's CDR3 is CASSLSGGIYEQYF. For the CDR3, the DNA is TGTGCCAGCAGTTTAAGTGGGGGGATCTACGAGCAGTACTTC.

V usage is TRBV12-5 and J usage is TRBJ2-2, with D possibly being TRBD2 (5 bases). Trimming took 7 bases from V and 4 from J, leaving 10 bases between them. The length of the CDR3 is 13 residues. CDR1 and CDR2 from the germline V gene are LGHNT and FRNRAP. The CDR3 DNA sequence: TGTGCTAGTGCCAGGAGCGGCACCGGGGAGCTGTTTTTT. Protein: CASARSGTGELFF.

The chain links TRBV2 to TRBJ2-2; TRBD2 matches at 11 bases. CDR1 and CDR2 from the germline V gene are SNHLY and FYNNEI. The CDR3 has 14 amino acids. Unmatched junction bases numbered 2, after V lost 5 bases and J lost 6 bases. The CDR3 here is CASSSGLAAGELFF. The CDR3 coding sequence is TGTGCCAGCAGTTCGGGACTAGCGGCCGGGGAGCTGTTTTTT.

This rearrangement joins TRBV19 to TRBJ2-3; D ambiguous. The germline V and J ends were trimmed by 5 bases and 0 bases, with 3 bases remaining between them. The germline CDR1 and CDR2 sequences are LNHDA and SQIVND (reference sequence). The CDR3 is made up of 12 amino acids. The CDR3 region has the DNA TGTGCCAGTAGTCTTAGCACAGATACGCAGTATTTT. Protein: CASSLSTDTQYF.

The chain is built from TRBV5-4 and TRBJ1-1, with 10 bases that match TRBD1. The CDR3 spans 14 residues. V lost 4 bases, J lost 3 bases, and 3 bases stayed unmatched. Germline CDR1 and CDR2: SGHNT and YYREEE (reference sequence). The CDR3 reads CASSPGTGDTEAFF. CDR3 DNA sequence: TGTGCCAGCAGCCCCGGGACAGGGGACACTGAAGCTTTCTTT.

The rearrangement joins TRBV5-6 to TRBJ1-4, with a possible D match to TRBD1 (5 bases). Trimming stripped 4 bases from V and 0 bases from J, with 16 bases between. This CDR3 is 17 amino acids long. Per the germline V gene, CDR1 is SGHDT and CDR2 is YYEEEE. CDR3 amino acids: CASSPGHLRSTNEKLFF. The CDR3 nucleotides are TGTGCCAGCAGCCCAGGACATCTTCGATCAACTAATGAAAAACTGTTTTTT.

This clone was found once. The rearrangement links TRBV11-3 to TRBJ2-7; 7 positions agree with TRBD1. V trimming: 3 bases; J trimming: 6 bases; junction bases outside the gene matches: 2. The length of the CDR3 is 12 residues. Germline CDR1 SGHNT, CDR2 YENEEA. The CDR3 region is CASSFTGVEQYF. The CDR3 DNA sequence: TGTGCCAGCAGCTTCACAGGGGTCGAGCAGTACTTC.

The CDR3 bases are TGTGCCAGCTTTCCGGGACACCCGGGTAATGAGCAGTTCTTC. Translated: CASFPGHPGNEQFF. This chain connects TRBV18 to TRBJ2-1, with D perhaps matching TRBD1 (6 bases). The V and J ends lost 7 bases and 7 bases respectively, with 17 bases between them. Per the germline V gene, CDR1 is KGHSH and CDR2 is LQKENI. The CDR3 covers 14 residues.

The chain joins TRBV7-3 to TRBJ2-7; 11 bases agree with TRBD2. The trim removed 2 bases at V and 3 bases at J, leaving 15 bases unmatched. CDR3 length equals 19 residues. The V gene's germline CDR1 is SGHTA and CDR2 FQGTGA. CDR3 protein: CASSLEVGLAEPYIYEQYF. The CDR3 nucleotides read TGTGCCAGCAGCTTAGAAGTGGGACTAGCGGAACCCTATATCTACGAGCAGTACTTC.

The chain is built from TRBV27 and TRBJ2-7; 9 bases fit TRBD2. CDR3 length: 17 residues. Germline values: CDR1 MNHEY, CDR2 SMNVEV (reference sequence). J was trimmed by 0 bases and V by 3 bases; bases with no gene match: 9. The CDR3 DNA sequence: TGTGCCAGCAGTTTTAGGCCAGGAGCGGGGGGCTCCTACGAGCAGTACTTC. Its translation: CASSFRPGAGGSYEQYF.

V gene TRBV3-1 (or the pseudogene TRBV3-2) combines with J gene TRBJ2-7; 7 nucleotides align to TRBD1. CDR3 length equals 14 residues. Germline CDR1 is LGHDT and CDR2 is YNNKEL (reference sequence). J lost 2 bases, V lost 2 bases, and 3 bases had no gene match. CDR3: CASSQWDSPYEQYF. The CDR3 region has the DNA TGTGCCAGCAGCCAATGGGACAGCCCCTACGAGCAGTACTTC.